The clone carrying this T cell receptor beta chain has only a few counts. The antigen remains undetermined. Trimming cost V 1 base and J 4 bases, with 11 bases left between them. The length of the CDR3 is 14 residues. Looked up from germline, CDR1 is SGDLS and CDR2 is YYNGEE. These data belong to a study of OX40 agonist ivuxolimab in advanced cancers. Study-level background: Three patients responded partially, comprising one with hepatocellular carcinoma and two with cutaneous melanoma. Points from the study as a whole: Low normalized T-cell clonal expansion was also seen in some nonresponders. Antigen specificity was not determined for the expanded peripheral T cells.

Repertoires were generated with immunoSEQ multiplex PCR, while TCRdb's copy carries only in-frame clones and drops some. This sample has about 26,000 clones; around 85% occur once, and the top ten carry less than 30%. The source was CD4+ or CD8+ T cells sorted from blood, collected in a trial of the OX40 agonist ivuxolimab. The V and J genes are TRBV9 and TRBJ1-2, with D perhaps TRBD1 (6 bases). This sequence originates from an adult with an advanced solid tumor such as melanoma, head and neck, liver or kidney cancer. For the CDR3, the DNA is TGTGCCAGCAGCGTATCTGGGACAACCTATGGCTACACCTTC. Protein product: CASSVSGTTYGYTF.